This T cell receptor beta chain was captured by sequencing in a study of beta chain features in type 1 diabetes. About this clone itself: Its antigen is unknown.

Investigators reverse transcribed all isolated RNA, so they sequenced expressed TCRB transcripts. The protocol was immunoSEQ multiplex PCR, while the TCRdb copy is restricted to in-frame clones and leaves out a portion. The data show approximately 270,000 clones, 13% to 15% seen once. Study results and limitations: Among all four CD4+ subsets, Type 1 diabetes patients had TCRB CDR3s that were moderately but significantly shorter.

Germline V CDR1 and CDR2: SGHTA, FQGNSA. The CDR3 sequence is 12 residues long. V was shortened by 5 bases and J by 5 bases, with 9 bases between the two germline ends. Material for sequencing was naive CD4+ T cells from blood. The source of this sequence is a man aged 30 to 45 with type 1 diabetes. The V call is TRBV7-2, the J call TRBJ2-5; D possibly corresponds to TRBD2 (5 bases). The CDR3 coding sequence is TGTGCCAGCAGCGTGAGGGTGGAGACCCAGTACTTC. Translation gives CASSVRVETQYF.